This entry is about one T cell receptor (beta chain). The PCR was carried out with 60 Vbeta primers and 13 Jbeta primers. Sequencing used immunoSEQ multiplex PCR; TCRdb keeps in-frame clones, though not all of them. In the table there are around 50,000 clones, almost 85% of which are singletons. This sample is part of a study of cytomegalovirus exposure and HLA in healthy donors. The germline V gene has CDR1 SNHLY and CDR2 FYNNEI. The CDR3 sequence is 13 residues long. Trimming removed 5 bases at V and 4 bases at J, with 11 bases between. This receptor was obtained from a man in his forties or fifties in good health and CMV-seronegative. The chain joins TRBV2 to TRBJ1-2; perhaps TRBD1 as D (5 bases). What was sequenced was PBMCs. The DNA for the CDR3 is TGTGCCAGCAGTCGGGACGGGGGCTATGGCTACACCTTC. Protein product: CASSRDGGYGYTF. The full variable domain, rest sourced from reference TRBV2 and TRBJ1-2, is EPEVTQTPSHQVTQMGQEVILRCVPISNHLYFYWYRQILGQKVEFLVSFYNNEISEKSEIFDDQFSVERPDGSNFTLKIRSTKLEDSAMYFCASSRDGGYGYTFGSGTRLTVV.